The 5 T cell receptor beta chains given below trace back to one sample, sequenced in a study of T cells in Graves' hyperthyroidism and ophthalmopathy. Using RNA transcripts as the source, TCR beta CDR3 regions were amplified. Primed by the HTBI set, a first-round RT-PCR was run on the TCR CDR3. TCRdb redid the calling of the multiplex PCR reads with MiXCR, one entry per CDR3 protein. Among around 500,000 distinct CDR3 sequences listed, approximately 23% were seen once. Sequencing was carried out using blood. Source of these receptors: a woman in her 70s with Graves' ophthalmopathy.

This clonotype has more than one count but fewer than ten. The V and J genes are TRBV5-1 and TRBJ1-2; no clear D. V gave up 0 bases and J gave up 4 bases, with 13 bases separating them. Looked up from germline, CDR1 is SGHRS and CDR2 is YFSETQ. The CDR3 runs to 15 residues. Here the CDR3 DNA reads TGCGCCAGCAGCTTGGCGTGGGAGATTTCCTATGGCTACACCTTC. Its translation is CASSLAWEISYGYTF.

The rearrangement links TRBV6-1 to TRBJ1-6, with 10 bases lining up with TRBD1. This CDR3 comprises 15 residues. Unmatched junction bases numbered 8, after V lost 6 bases and J lost 9 bases. Germline V gene sequence: CDR1 MNHNS, CDR2 SASEGT. The CDR3 sequence is CASSAGQGNFSPLHF. CDR3 nucleotides: TGTGCCAGCAGCGCGGGACAGGGGAATTTTTCACCCCTCCACTTT.

This clonotype appeared a few times. The V and J genes are TRBV3-1 and TRBJ1-6; 11 bases map to TRBD1. Losses at the gene ends were 5 bases for V and 5 bases for J; bases not matched to a gene: 2. Per germline, CDR1 LGHDT and CDR2 YNNKEL (reference sequence). The CDR3 is made up of 15 amino acids. CDR3 region: CASSAGQGDNSPLHF. The CDR3 DNA is TGTGCCAGCAGCGCGGGACAGGGGGATAATTCACCCCTCCACTTT.

The chain has TRBV10-3 and TRBJ2-1, with 10 bases fitting TRBD2. V lost 7 bases to trimming and J lost 5 bases; unmatched junction nucleotides: 8. Germline V gene lookup returns CDR1 ENHRY and CDR2 SYGVKD. The CDR3 contains 15 residues. DNA of the CDR3: TGTGCCATCAACCAAGGACTAGCGGAAGACAATGAGCAGTTCTTC. The encoded protein is CAINQGLAEDNEQFF.

J is TRBJ1-1 and V is TRBV6-2 or TRBV6-3; possible D gene TRBD1, 5 bases. The CDR3 length is 15 residues. Trimming shortened V by 0 bases and J by 0 bases, and 8 bases separated the two germline ends. Germline lookup yields CDR1 MNHEY and CDR2 SVGEGT. In nucleotides, the CDR3 is TGTGCCAGCAGTTACTCGGACACCTTGAACACTGAAGCTTTCTTT. This translates into CASSYSDTLNTEAFF.